The 8 T cell receptor beta chains given below trace back to one sample, sequenced in a study of shared clonotypes between healthy human individuals. Only in-frame clones appear in the TCRdb table, and some are missing; sequencing was by immunoSEQ multiplex PCR. The sample lists some 630,000 clones; approximately 96% were seen once. Naive CD8 cells, CD45RO-negative and positively selected for CCR7, excluded terminally differentiated effector memory CD45RA+ cells. The sample taken for sequencing was naive CD8+ T cells sorted from blood. All receptors come from a woman between 25 and 40 years old in good health.

This sequence joins TRBV6-5 and TRBJ2-1; a weak D match, TRBD2 (7 bases). Germline V gives CDR1 MNHEY, CDR2 SVGAGI. V was pared by 5 bases and J by 3 bases, with 11 bases between. CDR3 size: 14 residues. Here the CDR3 reads CASSRGALYNEQFF. In nucleotides, the CDR3 is TGTGCCAGCAGTCGGGGGGCTCTCTACAATGAGCAGTTCTTC.

The rearrangement uses TRBV27 and TRBJ2-7; 12 nucleotides agree with TRBD2. The CDR3 covers 16 residues. The V gene's germline CDR1 is MNHEY and CDR2 SMNVEV (reference sequence). V lost 6 bases to trimming and J lost 4 bases; unmatched junction nucleotides: 10. The CDR3 spells CASSYLAGGLTYEQYF. The CDR3 coding sequence is TGTGCCAGCAGCTATCTAGCGGGAGGGCTCACGTACGAGCAGTACTTC.

J is TRBJ2-1 and V is TRBV4-1, with a possible D match to TRBD1 (5 bases). Germline-derived CDR1 and CDR2 are MGHRA and YSYEKL. The V end lost 5 bases, the J end lost 0 bases, and 14 bases lay between the germline ends. This CDR3 has 16 amino acids. Here the CDR3 reads CASSYTQVNSYNEQFF. The CDR3 DNA is TGCGCCAGCAGCTACACACAGGTTAACTCCTACAATGAGCAGTTCTTC.

The CDR3, as DNA: TGTGCCAGCAGCCCGGGGACAGGGGGCTTGGATGGCTACACCTTC. This encodes CASSPGTGGLDGYTF. V is TRBV11-2 and J is TRBJ1-2, with 12 positions matching TRBD1. With V trimmed by 5 bases and J by 6 bases, 7 bases remained unmatched. The CDR3 loop spans 15 amino acids. Germline V gene lookup returns CDR1 SGHAT and CDR2 FQNNGV.

This clone came up once. The chain carries TRBV5-8 and TRBJ1-1, with D unresolved. Germline CDR1 and CDR2: SGHTS and YDEGEE. V lost 6 bases, J lost 1 base, and 10 bases lay in between. This CDR3 is 13 amino acids long. In nucleotides, the CDR3 is TGTGCCAGCACCCAACATGAGAACACTGAAGCTTTCTTT. This encodes CASTQHENTEAFF.

This chain uses TRBV10-2 with TRBJ2-5; either TRBD1 or TRBD2 may supply D (5 bases each). Germline CDR1 reads WSHSY; CDR2 reads SAAADI. The CDR3 sequence is 14 residues long. V was clipped by 3 bases and J by 1 base, with 9 bases between them. The CDR3 region is CASSELGTQETQYF. CDR3 coding DNA: TGCGCCAGCAGTGAACTGGGGACCCAAGAGACCCAGTACTTC.

This rearrangement joins TRBV7-9 to TRBJ2-1; no clear D. The V gene's germline CDR1 is SEHNR and CDR2 FQNEAQ (reference sequence). Deletions cut 2 bases from V and 7 bases from J, with 9 bases between. The CDR3 is 13 residues long. CDR3 protein: CASSLTPRNEQFF. CDR3 DNA: TGTGCCAGCAGCTTAACCCCTAGGAATGAGCAGTTCTTC.

The chain carries TRBV27 and TRBJ2-5; the D gene is possibly TRBD2 (5 bases). Between the trimmed V and J ends, which lost 5 bases and 7 bases, there was a span of 23 bases. Germline-derived CDR1 and CDR2 are MNHEY and SMNVEV (reference sequence). This CDR3 is built from 16 residues. The CDR3 spells CASSPTKGDLARTQYF. CDR3 sequence (DNA): TGTGCCAGCAGTCCCACGAAAGGCGACTTAGCGCGGACCCAGTACTTC.